Included here is one T cell receptor beta chain sequence, with context. The CDR3 totals 16 residues. Per germline, CDR1 SGHVS and CDR2 FNYEAQ. V trimming: 5 bases; J trimming: 4 bases; junction bases outside the gene matches: 11. The data were produced by immunoSEQ multiplex PCR, yet TCRdb's version contains in-frame clones alone and is incomplete. The sample has approximately 260,000 clones; more than 70% are singletons. The entry originates in a study of blood T cell repertoires in COVID-19. In the study overall: Collection of acute and convalescent COVID-19 samples took place in the United States, Italy and Spain. Sample material is recorded as cDNA or gDNA derived from T cells, B-cell-depleted T cells, or PBMCs.

The sequence came from a woman between 40 and 50 years old who had recovered from COVID-19. The chain carries TRBV7-6 and TRBJ2-3; TRBD2 aligns across 8 bases. Material for sequencing was peripheral blood. This CDR3 reads CASSPEAGAGADTQYF. DNA for the CDR3: TGTGCCAGCAGCCCAGAAGCGGGAGCTGGCGCAGATACGCAGTATTTT.